The 9 T cell receptor beta chains in this list originate from one sample, sequenced in a study of T cells in Graves' hyperthyroidism and ophthalmopathy. Amplification yielded TCR beta CDR3 regions, with RNA transcripts as the source. A first-round RT-PCR of the TCR CDR3 used the HTBI primer set. TCRdb re-derived calls from the multiplex PCR reads in MiXCR, one entry per CDR3 protein. This sample has 500,000 to 600,000 distinct CDR3 sequences; 15% to 20% occur once, and the top ten carry about 45%. The sequencing sample was made of blood. Every receptor here comes from a middle-aged man with Graves' ophthalmopathy.

This clonotype was counted between two and nine times. The CDR3 coding sequence is TGTGCCAGCAGCCCGATCTTAGGGGATGGGAGCTTTAACTATGGCTACACCTTC. Its protein is CASSPILGDGSFNYGYTF. This chain links TRBV7-9 with TRBJ1-2, with a tentative D call TRBD1 (5 bases). V shed 5 bases and J shed 1 base, with 23 bases lying between them. The germline gives CDR1 SEHNR, CDR2 FQNEAQ (reference sequence). The CDR3 length is 18 residues.

The rearrangement joins TRBV19 to TRBJ1-5, with D uncertain. CDR1 is LNHDA, CDR2 SQIVND, per germline (reference sequence). Trimming shortened V by 6 bases and J by 3 bases, and 12 bases separated the two germline ends. This CDR3 region has 14 residues. The CDR3 sequence is CASSGQNDNQPQHF. The CDR3 region has the DNA TGTGCCAGTAGCGGTCAGAATGACAATCAGCCCCAGCATTTT.

The chain carries TRBV29-1 and TRBJ1-2; 11 bases map to TRBD1. The V segment lost 3 bases and the J segment 5 bases; nucleotides outside the gene matches: 11. The CDR3 covers 16 residues. From germline, CDR1 is SQVTM and CDR2 ANQGSEA. CDR3 sequence (DNA): TGCAGCGTTGAGGAAACCGGGACAGGGGGTTTATATGGCTACACCTTC. Translating gives CSVEETGTGGLYGYTF.

This clonotype was observed many times. This sequence joins TRBV6-1 and TRBJ1-2, with 8 bases identical to TRBD1. J was trimmed by 7 bases and V by 0 bases; bases with no gene match: 7. From germline, CDR1 is MNHNS and CDR2 SASEGT. The length of the CDR3 is 15 residues. CDR3 DNA: TGTGCCAGCAGTGAAGCGAGCGGACAGGGCCGTGGCTACACCTTC. Translation: CASSEASGQGRGYTF.

Notes on this clonotype: Relative to the germline gene, one junction end is altered; a read error may explain this. The CDR3 is CTSSQWWRGDYEQYF. The CDR3 nucleotides are TGCACCAGCAGCCAATGGTGGAGGGGGGACTACGAGCAGTACTTC. The chain couples TRBV4-1 to TRBJ2-7; the D gene could be TRBD1 or TRBD2 (6 bases each). Per the germline V gene, CDR1 is MGHRA and CDR2 is YSYEKL. This CDR3 is 15 amino acids long.

For the CDR3, the DNA is TGCGCCAGCAGCCAAGATCTAGGCCAGGGGGCTGACGAGCAGTACTTC. This encodes CASSQDLGQGADEQYF. The chain joins TRBV4-3 to TRBJ2-7; 8 nucleotides align to TRBD1. Germline-derived CDR1 and CDR2 are LGHNA and YSLEER. Trimming cost V 0 bases and J 5 bases; bases outside gene matches: 9. This CDR3 has 16 residues.

This clonotype was counted only a few times. This chain's CDR3 is CASSLTNYEQYF. Written as DNA, the CDR3 is TGTGCCAGCAGCTTAACCAACTACGAGCAGTACTTC. The V call is TRBV7-2, the J call TRBJ2-7; D gene ambiguous. There are 12 residues in the CDR3. Germline lookup yields CDR1 SGHTA and CDR2 FQGNSA. Between the trimmed V and J ends, which lost 2 bases and 3 bases, there was a span of 5 bases.

The CDR3 loop is CASTMDRGETEAFF. Here the CDR3 DNA reads TGTGCCAGCACCATGGACAGGGGAGAAACTGAAGCTTTCTTT. The chain joins TRBV2 to TRBJ1-1; 9 nucleotides align to TRBD1. This CDR3 contains 14 residues. Germline CDR1 and CDR2: SNHLY and FYNNEI. The J segment lost 5 bases and the V segment lost 7 bases, leaving 8 bases of the junction unmatched.

This chain links TRBV20-1 with TRBJ2-7, with TRBD2 matching 8 bases. Germline CDR1 is DFQATT and CDR2 is SNEGSKA (reference sequence). The V and J ends lost 3 bases and 5 bases, in that order; junction bases with no gene match: 18. This CDR3 is built from 17 residues. The CDR3 DNA follows: TGCAGTGCTAGTGAAAATGCGGGAGGTGCCCGTCCCCACGAGCAGTACTTC. Its translation is CSASENAGGARPHEQYF.